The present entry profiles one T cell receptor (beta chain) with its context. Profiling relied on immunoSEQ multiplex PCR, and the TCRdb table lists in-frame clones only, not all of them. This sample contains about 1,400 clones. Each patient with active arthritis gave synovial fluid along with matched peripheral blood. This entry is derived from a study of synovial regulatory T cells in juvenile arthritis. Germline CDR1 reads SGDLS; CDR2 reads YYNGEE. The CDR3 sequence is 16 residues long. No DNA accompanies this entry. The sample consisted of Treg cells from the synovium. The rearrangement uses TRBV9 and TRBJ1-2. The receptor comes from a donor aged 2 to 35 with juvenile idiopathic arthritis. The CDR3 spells CASSVEGAHFSYGYTF. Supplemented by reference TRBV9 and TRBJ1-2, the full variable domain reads DSGVTQTPKHLITATGQRVTLRCSPRSGDLSVYWYQQSLDQGLQFLIQYYNGEERAKGNILERFSAQQFPDLHSELNLSSLELGDSALYFCASSVEGAHFSYGYTFGSGTRLTVV.